The next 9 T cell receptor beta chains were all read from a single sample in a study of blood T cell repertoires in COVID-19. The data were produced by immunoSEQ multiplex PCR, yet TCRdb's version contains in-frame clones alone and is incomplete. The repertoire has approximately 200,000 clones, over 75% of them found once; the top ten carry 9.5% to 13%. Material for sequencing was peripheral blood. The receptors were sampled from a human donor with active or convalescent COVID-19. The donor label of this sample is uncertain.

This clone has just one count. V usage is TRBV19 and J usage is TRBJ1-5, with TRBD1 as a possible D gene (5 bases). Germline lookup yields CDR1 LNHDA and CDR2 SQIVND (reference sequence). V lost 7 bases to trimming and J lost 0 bases, with 10 bases between them. The CDR3 spans 14 residues. This CDR3 reads CASKRDFSNQPQHF. The CDR3 DNA reads as TGTGCCAGTAAGAGGGACTTTAGCAATCAGCCCCAGCATTTT.

The gene calls are TRBV27 and TRBJ1-1; maybe TRBD1 (6 bases). CDR1 MNHEY and CDR2 SMNVEV come from the germline V gene (reference sequence). The CDR3 is 15 amino acids. V lost 6 bases and J lost 5, with 19 bases in between. The DNA for the CDR3 is TGTGCCAGCAGCACAGCCTGGGGGGGGCGGACTGAAGCTTTCTTT. This codes for CASSTAWGGRTEAFF.

Only a few counts were recorded for this clone. The chain combines TRBV28 with TRBJ2-2; the match to TRBD1 covers 7 bases. In germline, CDR1 is MDHEN, CDR2 SYDVKM. Unmatched junction bases numbered 15, after V lost 8 bases and J lost 6 bases. The CDR3 consists of 16 residues. CDR3 nucleotide sequence: TGTGCCAGCCATCGACAGGGTCTAAGGTATTCCGGGGAGCTGTTTTTT. Encoded protein: CASHRQGLRYSGELFF.

For this clone: Other DNA sequences within the sample encode an identical CDR3. J is TRBJ2-1 and V is TRBV11-2; TRBD1 aligns across 7 bases. J was trimmed by 6 bases and V by 1 base; bases with no gene match: 0. The germline V gene encodes CDR1 SGHAT and CDR2 FQNNGV. The CDR3 loop spans 13 amino acids. The CDR3 sequence: CASSLAGGNEQFF. In DNA form, the CDR3 reads TGTGCCAGCAGCTTAGCAGGGGGCAATGAGCAGTTCTTC.

The rearrangement joins TRBV2 to TRBJ2-5, with 7 positions matching TRBD2. CDR1 is SNHLY and CDR2 is FYNNEI in the germline V gene. V lost 3 bases to trimming and J lost 2 bases; unmatched junction nucleotides: 9. This CDR3 spans 16 amino acids. CDR3 nucleotides: TGTGCCAGCAGTGATCTCAGCCTAGCGGTGCAAGAGACCCAGTACTTC. Protein product: CASSDLSLAVQETQYF.

The gene calls are TRBV28 and TRBJ1-4; 7 positions agree with TRBD1. V lost 5 bases to trimming and J lost 5 bases; unmatched junction nucleotides: 5. CDR1 is MDHEN and CDR2 is SYDVKM in the germline V gene. The CDR3 covers 14 residues. Here the CDR3 reads CASSTTGTNEKLFF. The CDR3 nucleotides are TGTGCCAGCAGTACGACAGGGACGAATGAAAAACTGTTTTTT.

This chain connects TRBV6-2 or TRBV6-3 to TRBJ1-5; 7 positions agree with TRBD1. After removal of 5 bases from V and 0 bases from J, the junction contained 4 bases not matched to a gene. The CDR3 loop spans 15 amino acids. Germline V CDR1 and CDR2: MNHEY, SVGEGT. As DNA, the CDR3 is TGTGCCAGCAGTCCGACAGGGTCTAGCAATCAGCCCCAGCATTTT. Translated, it gives CASSPTGSSNQPQHF.

The chain recombines TRBV2 with TRBJ2-7; TRBD2 matches 12 bases. The trim removed 2 bases at V and 4 bases at J, leaving 24 bases unmatched. Germline values: CDR1 SNHLY, CDR2 FYNNEI. The CDR3 spans 22 residues. For the CDR3, the DNA is TGTGCCAGCAGTGAAAGAAACCAGGCGACTAGCGGGGGCCCCACATTATCTTACGAGCAGTACTTC. Translating it yields CASSERNQATSGGPTLSYEQYF.

This clone was recorded only once. The chain uses TRBV5-6 and TRBJ1-5; 7 nucleotides match TRBD1. The CDR3 has 16 amino acids. Germline lookup yields CDR1 SGHDT and CDR2 YYEEEE. The V gene end was trimmed by 3 bases and the J gene end by 7 bases; junction bases not matched to a gene: 13. CDR3 in amino acids: CASSSVIQGTRQPQHF. The CDR3 coding sequence is TGTGCCAGCAGCTCGGTAATACAGGGGACGAGGCAGCCCCAGCATTTT.